The T cell receptor (beta chain) under discussion was sequenced for a study of CD8 T cells in Susac syndrome. Sequencing targeted TCR beta in blood CD8+ and CD4+ T cells. Healthy donors constituted the control group, matched for age and sex. TEMRA cells were FACS-enriched, and CD8+ and CD4+ T cells were isolated negatively. CDR1 is LGHNA and CDR2 is YSLEER in the germline V gene. Trimming shortened V by 0 bases and J by 7 bases, and 9 bases separated the two germline ends. The CDR3 is made up of 14 amino acids. The RNA, about 0.45 to 1 ug, was put through reverse transcription using random hexamers. Amplification of TCR beta CDR3 by immunoSEQ multiplex PCR spanned 54 Vbeta and 13 Jbeta. MiXCR, run by TCRdb on the immunoSEQ multiplex PCR reads, gives a single entry per CDR3 protein. The data contain about 26,000 distinct CDR3 sequences, less than 95% of them singletons.

This receptor was taken from a human donor in good health. Sequencing used CD8+ T cells from PBMCs. V is TRBV4-3 and J is TRBJ1-4; D gene unclear. CDR3 in DNA: TGCGCCAGCAGCCAAGATTATACGAGTGAAAAACTGTTTTTT. Encoded protein: CASSQDYTSEKLFF.